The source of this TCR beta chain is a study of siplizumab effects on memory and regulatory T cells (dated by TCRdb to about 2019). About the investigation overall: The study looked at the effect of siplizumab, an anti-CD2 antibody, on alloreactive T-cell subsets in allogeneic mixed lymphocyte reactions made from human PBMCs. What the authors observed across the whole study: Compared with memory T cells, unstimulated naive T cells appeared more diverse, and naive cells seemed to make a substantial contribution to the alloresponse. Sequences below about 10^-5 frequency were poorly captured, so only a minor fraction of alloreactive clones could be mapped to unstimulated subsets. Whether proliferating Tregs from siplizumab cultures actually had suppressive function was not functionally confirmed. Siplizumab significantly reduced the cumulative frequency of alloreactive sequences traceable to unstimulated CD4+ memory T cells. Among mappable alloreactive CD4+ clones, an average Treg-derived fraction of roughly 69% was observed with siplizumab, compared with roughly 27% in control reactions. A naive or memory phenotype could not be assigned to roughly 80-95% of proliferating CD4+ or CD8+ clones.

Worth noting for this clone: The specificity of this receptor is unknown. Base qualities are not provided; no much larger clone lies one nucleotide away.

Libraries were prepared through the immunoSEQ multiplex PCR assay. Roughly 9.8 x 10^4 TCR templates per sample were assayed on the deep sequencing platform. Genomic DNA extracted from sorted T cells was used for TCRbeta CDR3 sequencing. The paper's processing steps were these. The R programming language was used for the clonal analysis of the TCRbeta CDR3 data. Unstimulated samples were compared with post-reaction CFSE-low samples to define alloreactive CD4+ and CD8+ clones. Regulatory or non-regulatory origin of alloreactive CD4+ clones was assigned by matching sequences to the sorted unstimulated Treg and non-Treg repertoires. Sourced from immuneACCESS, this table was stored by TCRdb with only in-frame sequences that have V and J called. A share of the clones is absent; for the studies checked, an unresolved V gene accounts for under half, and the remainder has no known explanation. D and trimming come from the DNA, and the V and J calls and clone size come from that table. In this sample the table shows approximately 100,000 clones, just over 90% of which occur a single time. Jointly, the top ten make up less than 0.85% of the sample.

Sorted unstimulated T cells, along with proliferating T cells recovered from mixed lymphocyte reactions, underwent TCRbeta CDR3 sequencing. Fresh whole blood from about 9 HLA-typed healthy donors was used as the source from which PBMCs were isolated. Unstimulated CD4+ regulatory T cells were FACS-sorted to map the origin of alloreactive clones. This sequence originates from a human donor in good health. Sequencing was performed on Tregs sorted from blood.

The encoded CDR3 is CASSIQGNEQFF. The DNA sequence is given as TGTGCCAGCAGCATACAGGGAAATGAGCAGTTCTTC. The sequence links TRBV13 to TRBJ2-1; tentative D gene TRBD1, with 6 bases matching. For CDR1 and CDR2, the germline V gene (reference sequence) lists PRHDT and FYEKMQ. V is shortened by 5 bases, J by 7 bases, and the region joining them spans 9 bases. The CDR3, cysteine through phenylalanine, is 12 amino acids long. Only CDR3 DNA remains: 36 bases, in frame from the first base.